The T cell receptor (beta chain) under discussion was sequenced for a study of blood T cell repertoires in COVID-19. Study at large: Spain, Italy and the United States supplied samples that represented acute and convalescent COVID-19.

Germline V lookup: CDR1 LNHDA, CDR2 SQIVND (reference sequence). The CDR3 loop spans 19 amino acids. V lost 5 bases to trimming and J lost 2 bases; unmatched junction nucleotides: 19. The protocol was immunoSEQ multiplex PCR, while the TCRdb copy is restricted to in-frame clones and leaves out a portion. The profile covers hundreds of thousands of clones, with 75% to 90% appearing a single time and less than 2.5% taken by the ten largest. This TCR came from a woman in her 30s who had recovered from COVID-19. This chain connects TRBV19 to TRBJ2-3; 7 bases fit TRBD1. Input material: peripheral blood. The CDR3 nucleotides are TGTGCCAGTAGTCTCGTAAGATTAGAACCGGGGACAGACACAGATACGCAGTATTTT. Its protein is CASSLVRLEPGTDTDTQYF.